The 7 T cell receptor beta chains presented below share a single source sample, sequenced in a study of T cell responses to AZD1222 COVID-19 vaccine. TCRdb's copy holds only in-frame clones and misses some; the assay was immunoSEQ multiplex PCR. Seen here are 110,000 or so clones, about nine tenths observed once, and the top ten hold approximately 3.1%. Sequenced here: peripheral blood, sampled on day 0 of MenACWY control vaccination. These receptors all stem from an adult in good health.

V usage is TRBV2 and J usage is TRBJ2-7; D gene ambiguous. Per germline, CDR1 SNHLY and CDR2 FYNNEI. This CDR3 spans 14 amino acids. With 4 bases removed from V and 0 bases from J, the gap between germline ends came to 10 bases. The CDR3 region is CASSARGHSYEQYF. The CDR3 DNA reads TGTGCCAGCAGTGCCCGCGGCCACTCCTACGAGCAGTACTTC. Full variable domain (rest looked up from reference TRBV2 and TRBJ2-7): EPEVTQTPSHQVTQMGQEVILRCVPISNHLYFYWYRQILGQKVEFLVSFYNNEISEKSEIFDDQFSVERPDGSNFTLKIRSTKLEDSAMYFCASSARGHSYEQYFGPGTRLTVT.

The V gene is TRBV7-2, the J gene TRBJ2-2, with D tentatively TRBD1 (6 bases). Germline-derived CDR1 and CDR2 are SGHTA and FQGNSA. There are 14 residues in the CDR3. V shed 6 bases and J shed 5 bases, with 13 bases lying between them. CDR3 DNA sequence: TGTGCCAGCAGGAAAGGACAGACAACCGGGGAGCTGTTTTTT. This codes for CASRKGQTTGELFF.

The V and J genes are TRBV6-4 and TRBJ1-5; D possibly corresponds to TRBD1 (6 bases). CDR1 and CDR2 from the germline V gene are MRHNA and SNTAGT. The CDR3 loop spans 14 amino acids. V was shortened by 5 bases and J by 2 bases, with 10 bases between the two germline ends. The CDR3 loop reads CASSQQGGNQPQHF. In nucleotides, the CDR3 is TGTGCCAGCAGTCAACAGGGTGGCAATCAGCCCCAGCATTTT.

This chain uses TRBV5-1 with TRBJ2-7; D may be TRBD1 (7 bases). This CDR3 is built from 15 residues. In germline, CDR1 is SGHRS, CDR2 YFSETQ. With 4 bases removed from V and 3 bases from J, the gap between germline ends came to 17 bases. The CDR3 nucleotides are TGCGCCAGCAGCCCTGGGGGGACAGCGGGCTACGAGCAGTACTTC. This gives the protein CASSPGGTAGYEQYF.

The rearrangement links TRBV19 to TRBJ1-1; D is perhaps TRBD1 (6 bases). Germline values: CDR1 LNHDA, CDR2 SQIVND (reference sequence). The CDR3 totals 14 residues. The ends were cut back, 4 bases at V and 5 bases at J, with 14 bases in the middle. In nucleotides, the CDR3 is TGTGCCAGTAGTAGTGGGGGGCACCGGACTGAAGCTTTCTTT. Translating it yields CASSSGGHRTEAFF. Based on the CDR3 plus reference TRBV19 and TRBJ1-1, the full variable domain is DGGITQSPKYLFRKEGQNVTLSCEQNLNHDAMYWYRQDPGQGLRLIYYSQIVNDFQKGDIAEGYSVSREKKESFPLTVTSAQKNPTAFYLCASSSGGHRTEAFFGQGTRLTVV.

The rearrangement joins TRBV27 to TRBJ1-2; D gene ambiguous. Germline V lookup: CDR1 MNHEY, CDR2 SMNVEV (reference sequence). The CDR3 runs to 13 residues. The germline V and J ends were trimmed by 5 bases and 4 bases, with 11 bases remaining between them. The CDR3 nucleotides read TGTGCCAGCAGTCTGAGGATAGGCTATGGCTACACCTTC. It is translated as CASSLRIGYGYTF.

The V gene is TRBV24-1, the J gene TRBJ2-3; 7 bases are a match to TRBD2. The V and J ends lost 7 bases and 0 bases, in that order; junction bases with no gene match: 18. The germline V gene has CDR1 KGHDR and CDR2 SFDVKD. CDR3 size: 19 residues. CDR3 in amino acids: CATRMRGGAFYLSTDTQYF. In DNA, the CDR3 is TGTGCCACCAGAATGAGGGGAGGGGCTTTCTACCTTAGCACAGATACGCAGTATTTT.